Shown below are 29 T cell receptor beta chains from a single sample sequenced in a study of STAT5B mutations in CD4+ large granular lymphocyte leukemia. The assay was immunoSEQ multiplex PCR, and TCRdb's table has in-frame clones only and misses some. The sample gives approximately 33,000 clones, more than 55% of which show up once; less than 3% is in the top ten. Sequencing used CD4+ T cells from blood buffy coats. The receptor set was obtained from a human donor in good health.

The rearrangement joins TRBV5-1 to TRBJ1-6; 8 nucleotides line up with TRBD1. Germline trimming cut 2 bases from V and 7 bases from J; bases unmatched to any gene: 5. CDR1 SGHRS and CDR2 YFSETQ come from the germline V gene. The CDR3 loop spans 15 amino acids. CDR3 nucleotides: TGCGCCAGCAGCTTAATGGGACAGGCAAATTCACCCCTCCACTTT. As protein: CASSLMGQANSPLHF.

The rearrangement uses TRBV5-1 and TRBJ2-3; 11 positions match TRBD2. The CDR3 is 15 amino acids. Germline V lookup: CDR1 SGHRS, CDR2 YFSETQ. After removal of 4 bases from V and 4 bases from J, the junction contained 5 bases not matched to a gene. CDR3 in amino acids: CASSLGLAESDTQYF. Written as DNA, the CDR3 is TGCGCCAGCAGCCTGGGACTAGCGGAATCAGATACGCAGTATTTT.

The V call is TRBV14, the J call TRBJ2-5; no clear D. The CDR3 totals 13 residues. V gave up 2 bases and J gave up 1 base, with 5 bases separating them. Germline CDR1 is SGHDN and CDR2 is FVKESK. CDR3 DNA sequence: TGTGCCAGCAGCCAACAAATCCAAGAGACCCAGTACTTC. Its translation: CASSQQIQETQYF.

The rearrangement links TRBV4-2 to TRBJ1-2; no clear D gene. The CDR3 spans 16 residues. Germline CDR1 is LGHNA and CDR2 is YNFKEQ. Trimming took off 0 bases at V and 0 bases at J, with 11 bases between the two ends. CDR3 bases: TGTGCCAGCAGCCAAGACGGCAGCGCGACTAACTATGGCTACACCTTC. It yields the protein CASSQDGSATNYGYTF.

V and J are TRBV6-1 and TRBJ1-1; 7 nucleotides align to TRBD1. V gave up 6 bases and J gave up 3 bases; unmatched junction bases: 10. CDR1 is MNHNS, CDR2 SASEGT, per germline. The CDR3 sequence is 15 residues long. CDR3 sequence reads: CASRRQGLKDTEAFF. The CDR3 DNA is TGTGCCAGCAGAAGACAGGGATTGAAGGACACTGAAGCTTTCTTT.

The rearrangement uses TRBV15 and TRBJ2-1, with 10 bases fitting TRBD1. J lost 7 bases, V lost 4 bases, and 13 bases had no gene match. In germline, CDR1 is LNHNV, CDR2 YYDKDF (reference sequence). This CDR3 contains 17 residues. CDR3 coding DNA: TGTGCCACCAGCAAAAAGCGGGGGACAGGGGTTCCAAATGAGCAGTTCTTC. This codes for CATSKKRGTGVPNEQFF. Using reference TRBV15 and TRBJ2-1 for the parts outside the CDR3, the full variable domain is DAMVIQNPRYQVTQFGKPVTLSCSQTLNHNVMYWYQQKSSQAPKLLFHYYDKDFNNEADTPDNFQSRRPNTSFCFLDIRSPGLGDTAMYLCATSKKRGTGVPNEQFFGPGTRLTVL.

This chain connects TRBV6-5 to TRBJ2-3, with D perhaps matching TRBD1 (5 bases). CDR3 length: 16 amino acids. Looked up from germline, CDR1 is MNHEY and CDR2 is SVGAGI. V lost 2 bases, J lost 0 bases, and 12 bases lay in between. In DNA form, the CDR3 reads TGTGCCAGCAGTTACGACAGCCGACCTAGCACAGATACGCAGTATTTT. It encodes CASSYDSRPSTDTQYF.

There are a few counts of this clone. The chain uses TRBV9 and TRBJ1-2; weak D call: TRBD1 (6 bases). V lost 3 bases, J lost 2 bases, and 14 bases lay in between. The CDR3 extends over 15 amino acids. Germline lookup yields CDR1 SGDLS and CDR2 YYNGEE. CDR3 sequence reads: CASSGRGRGNYGYTF. Written as DNA, the CDR3 is TGTGCCAGCAGCGGCAGGGGTCGGGGGAACTATGGCTACACCTTC.

This clone was picked up a small number of times. The V and J genes are TRBV4-2 and TRBJ1-1; no definite D call. This CDR3 has 14 residues. V lost 0 bases to trimming and J lost 1 base, with 6 bases between them. Germline loops: CDR1 LGHNA, CDR2 YNFKEQ. The CDR3 region is CASSQDEANTEAFF. The CDR3 DNA sequence: TGTGCCAGCAGCCAAGATGAAGCGAACACTGAAGCTTTCTTT.

J is TRBJ2-6 and V is TRBV6-5; no clear D gene. Trimming pared 2 bases from V and 0 bases from J, leaving 8 bases between. The CDR3 has 16 amino acids. Germline V gene data show CDR1 as MNHEY and CDR2 as SVGAGI. CDR3 sequence (DNA): TGTGCCAGCAGTTACCTCAGGAGCTCTGGGGCCAACGTCCTGACTTTC. Translation: CASSYLRSSGANVLTF.

The DNA of the CDR3 is TGTGCCAGCAAACCGCCCCAGGGGCGAACAGGGACTGAAGCTTTCTTT. This codes for CASKPPQGRTGTEAFF. V is TRBV28 and J is TRBJ1-1; perhaps TRBD1 as D (6 bases). Germline loops: CDR1 MDHEN, CDR2 SYDVKM. This CDR3 contains 16 residues. V was pared by 7 bases and J by 5 bases, with 23 bases between.

This clone was seen more than once but under ten times. CDR3 DNA sequence: TGTGCCAGCAGTGAAGAAAGGAACAGAGGGTCTTATGGCTACACCTTC. Translation: CASSEERNRGSYGYTF. The genes are TRBV2 and TRBJ1-2; no reliable D call. There are 16 residues in the CDR3. The ends were cut back, 1 base at V and 5 bases at J, with 17 bases in the middle. Germline-derived CDR1 and CDR2 are SNHLY and FYNNEI.

This sequence joins TRBV5-1 and TRBJ2-2; no clear D. Between the trimmed V and J ends, which lost 4 bases and 4 bases, there was a span of 11 bases. The CDR3 has 14 amino acids. From germline, CDR1 is SGHRS and CDR2 YFSETQ. CDR3 region: CASSILSGTGELFF. The CDR3 nucleotides read TGCGCCAGCAGCATCCTATCGGGCACCGGGGAGCTGTTTTTT.

V gene TRBV19 combines with J gene TRBJ2-1; D perhaps matches TRBD1 (5 bases). V dropped 5 bases and J dropped 12 bases, with 14 bases sitting between them. Germline loops: CDR1 LNHDA, CDR2 SQIVND (reference sequence). This CDR3 is 12 amino acids long. The CDR3 sequence is CASSPLQAPQFF. DNA for the CDR3: TGTGCCAGTAGTCCCTTACAGGCCCCGCAGTTCTTC.

This CDR3 reads CASRTGDRSNQPQHF. The DNA for the CDR3 is TGTGCCAGCAGGACGGGGGACAGATCCAATCAGCCCCAGCATTTT. The rearrangement uses TRBV6-1 and TRBJ1-5; 7 nucleotides align to TRBD1. The CDR3 runs 15 residues. With V trimmed by 6 bases and J by 3 bases, 8 bases remained unmatched. From germline, CDR1 is MNHNS and CDR2 SASEGT.

The sample holds a few counts of this clone. The rearrangement uses TRBV6-5 and TRBJ1-5; D is ambiguous. Germline V gene data show CDR1 as MNHEY and CDR2 as SVGAGI. Trimming took off 6 bases at V and 7 bases at J, with 16 bases between the two ends. The CDR3 has 14 amino acids. The CDR3 sequence: CASRGPGGGQPQHF. CDR3 DNA: TGTGCCAGCAGAGGACCGGGTGGTGGCCAGCCCCAGCATTTT.

This clone was observed a handful of times. The chain joins TRBV4-2 to TRBJ1-1; D gene uncertain. Germline V CDR1 and CDR2: LGHNA, YNFKEQ. The V end lost 1 base, the J end lost 3 bases, and 6 bases lay between the germline ends. This CDR3 has 13 amino acids. CDR3 residues: CASSQGRHTEAFF. The CDR3 DNA follows: TGTGCCAGCAGCCAAGGCCGACACACTGAAGCTTTCTTT.

CDR3 nucleotide sequence: TGTGCCAGTAGGTCCGTACAGGGTTGGGGCTACACCTTC. Its translation is CASRSVQGWGYTF. The V call is TRBV19, the J call TRBJ1-2; a possible D gene is TRBD1 (6 bases). Germline CDR1 LNHDA, CDR2 SQIVND (reference sequence). This CDR3 spans 13 amino acids. V was clipped by 6 bases and J by 8 bases, with 16 bases between them.

J is TRBJ1-4 and V is TRBV6-1; no clear D. The CDR3 extends over 14 amino acids. The V end was cut by 6 bases, the J end by 7 bases, with 15 bases between. Germline CDR1 reads MNHNS; CDR2 reads SASEGT. In DNA form, the CDR3 reads TGTGCCAGCAGCCCACGTCGGGGAGGTGAAAAACTGTTTTTT. Amino acid sequence: CASSPRRGGEKLFF.

In DNA, the CDR3 is TGTGCCAGCAGTTCCCTAGCGGGGGGAACCAACTCCTACAATGAGCAGTTCTTC. The encoded protein is CASSSLAGGTNSYNEQFF. The chain combines TRBV6-4 with TRBJ2-1, with 11 bases lining up with TRBD2. V lost 5 bases and J lost 0; bases outside the gene matches: 9. The germline V gene has CDR1 MRHNA and CDR2 SNTAGT. This CDR3 has 18 residues.

The rearrangement joins TRBV6-6 to TRBJ1-1; TRBD1 matches at 7 bases. The CDR3 consists of 14 residues. V shed 6 bases and J 8 bases; nucleotides not matched to a gene: 12. Germline lookup yields CDR1 MNHNY and CDR2 SVGAGI (reference sequence). The CDR3 nucleotides read TGTGCCAGCAGGGGCCGGGACAGTAGGCGAGAAGCTTTCTTT. Protein sequence: CASRGRDSRREAFF.

V is TRBV4-3 and J is TRBJ1-4; 8 positions match TRBD1. Germline-derived CDR1 and CDR2 are LGHNA and YSLEER. This CDR3 is built from 16 residues. Trimming removed 3 bases from V and 1 base from J; junction bases left unmatched: 4. The CDR3 sequence is CASSHTGGGTNEKLFF. The DNA of the CDR3 is TGCGCCAGCAGCCATACAGGGGGTGGAACTAATGAAAAACTGTTTTTT.

The chain combines TRBV4-1 with TRBJ2-1; 9 nucleotides line up with TRBD2. Germline values: CDR1 MGHRA, CDR2 YSYEKL. V was pared by 1 base and J by 4 bases, with 5 bases of the junction left unmatched. The CDR3 is 16 residues long. The CDR3 nucleotides read TGCGCCAGCAGCCAAGCAGCGGGGGGCGGGTACAATGAGCAGTTCTTC. Translated, it gives CASSQAAGGGYNEQFF.

This chain links TRBV27 with TRBJ1-6; D unresolved. V was pared by 3 bases and J by 4 bases, with 13 bases between. This CDR3 is 16 amino acids long. Germline lookup yields CDR1 MNHEY and CDR2 SMNVEV (reference sequence). CDR3 sequence: CASSFKGISYNSPLHF. CDR3 in DNA: TGTGCCAGCAGTTTCAAGGGCATATCATATAATTCACCCCTCCACTTT.

This chain links TRBV27 with TRBJ1-2, with D possibly matching TRBD1 (5 bases). From germline, CDR1 is MNHEY and CDR2 SMNVEV (reference sequence). This CDR3 spans 19 amino acids. The V and J ends lost 3 bases and 4 bases respectively, with 27 bases between them. CDR3 amino acids: CASSFRYRSLERATYGYTF. The CDR3 DNA follows: TGTGCCAGCAGTTTTAGGTACAGGTCCCTGGAAAGGGCGACCTATGGCTACACCTTC.

This clone was found once. The chain recombines TRBV21-1 with TRBJ2-7; TRBD1, the D gene given by the table, was not confirmed from the DNA. TRBV21-1 has pseudogene status. The CDR3 has 17 residues. Here the CDR3 DNA reads TGTGCCAGCAGCACGCCGGGACAGGGGGGAAGGGCCTACGAGCAGTACTTC. It translates to CASSTPGQGGRAYEQYF.

This clone has only a few counts. The rearrangement uses TRBV5-1 and TRBJ2-7, with D tentatively TRBD2 (6 bases). The CDR3 has 14 residues. V was pared by 7 bases and J by 1 base, with 15 bases between. From germline, CDR1 is SGHRS and CDR2 YFSETQ. This CDR3 reads CASSRAGGSYEQYF. The CDR3 bases are TGCGCCAGCTCCCGGGCCGGGGGATCCTACGAGCAGTACTTC.

The chain combines TRBV18 with TRBJ1-6; D is unclear. V shed 2 bases and J shed 2 bases, with 7 bases lying between them. Germline CDR1 and CDR2: KGHSH and LQKENI. The CDR3 loop spans 15 amino acids. Here the CDR3 DNA reads TGTGCCAGCTCACCATCCGTAACCTATAATTCACCCCTCCACTTT. It encodes CASSPSVTYNSPLHF.

This clone was observed a handful of times. The chain links TRBV6-6 to TRBJ2-7; 8 nucleotides agree with TRBD1. The CDR3 loop spans 13 amino acids. The V gene end was trimmed by 8 bases and the J gene end by 2 bases; junction bases not matched to a gene: 5. Germline V lookup: CDR1 MNHNY, CDR2 SVGAGI (reference sequence). Written as DNA, the CDR3 is TGTGCCAGCGGTGACAGGGGCGCCTACGAGCAGTACTTC. This gives the protein CASGDRGAYEQYF.